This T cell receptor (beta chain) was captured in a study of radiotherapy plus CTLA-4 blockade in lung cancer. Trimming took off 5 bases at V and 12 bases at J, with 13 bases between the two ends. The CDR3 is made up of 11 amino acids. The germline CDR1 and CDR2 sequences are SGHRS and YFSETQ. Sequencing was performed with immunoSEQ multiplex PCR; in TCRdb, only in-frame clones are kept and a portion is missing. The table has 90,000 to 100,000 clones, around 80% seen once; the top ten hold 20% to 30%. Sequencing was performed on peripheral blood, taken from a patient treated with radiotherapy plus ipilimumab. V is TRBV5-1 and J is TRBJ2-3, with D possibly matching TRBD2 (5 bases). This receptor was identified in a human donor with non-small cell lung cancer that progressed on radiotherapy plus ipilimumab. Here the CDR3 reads CASRDSLAQYF. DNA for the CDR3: TGCGCCAGCAGAGACTCCCTAGCCCAGTATTTT.